The 4 T cell receptor beta chains given below trace back to one sample, sequenced in a study of T cell clonality in common variable immunodeficiency. The antigens of these receptors remain unknown. Study results and caveats: Fewer deletions and N-nucleotide insertions were reportedly seen in common variable immunodeficiency TCR beta sequences.

Some clones are missing from TCRdb's copy, which holds only in-frame ones; the method was immunoSEQ multiplex PCR. This set yields around 42,000 clones and no singletons; the top ten hold approximately 6%. The sequenced material came from peripheral blood mononuclear cells. These receptors were obtained from a human donor with common variable immunodeficiency.

There are a few counts of this clone. The CDR3 extends 3 residues past the end of the read, so its final part is completed from the germline J gene. The gene calls are TRBV6-1 and TRBJ2-7, with 10 nucleotides matching TRBD1. Unmatched junction bases numbered 2, after V lost 4 bases and J lost 2 bases. Looked up from germline, CDR1 is MNHNS and CDR2 is SASEGT. This CDR3 has 14 amino acids. CDR3 sequence: CASSVGTGAYEQYF. The sequenced CDR3 bases are TGTGCCAGCAGTGTTGGGACAGGGGCCTACGAG.

This clone was counted ten times or more. The read falls 3 residues short of the CDR3 end, and the missing part is taken from the germline J gene. V usage is TRBV19 and J usage is TRBJ2-3; no definite D call. Trimming shortened V by 3 bases and J by 8 bases, and 9 bases separated the two germline ends. There are 12 residues in the CDR3. Germline CDR1 LNHDA, CDR2 SQIVND (reference sequence). The CDR3 spells CASSMSSSTQYF. CDR3 bases read: TGTGCCAGTAGTATGTCTTCCAGTACG.

This clone was seen many times. The read falls 3 residues short of the CDR3 end, and the missing part is taken from the germline J gene. The chain is built from TRBV18 and TRBJ2-2; the D gene is possibly TRBD2 (6 bases). Germline assignment: CDR1 KGHSH and CDR2 LQKENI. CDR3 length equals 15 residues. With 3 bases removed from V and 5 bases from J, the gap between germline ends came to 13 bases. CDR3 loop: CASSPAGFNTGELFF. CDR3 bases read: TGTGCCAGCTCACCTGCGGGGTTCAATACCGGGGAG.

This clone has at least ten counts. The read falls 3 residues short of the CDR3 end, and the missing part is taken from the germline J gene. The chain employs TRBV7-8 and TRBJ1-2; tentative D call: TRBD1 (6 bases). The germline V gene encodes CDR1 SGHVS and CDR2 FQNEAQ. CDR3 size: 13 residues. Trimming pared 5 bases from V and 3 bases from J, leaving 10 bases between. The CDR3 spells CASSEQGYYGYTF. The CDR3 bases that were read are TGTGCCAGCAGCGAACAGGGTTACTATGGC.